This TCR beta chain was sequenced during a study of T cell changes during pregnancy in multiple sclerosis. Germline V gives CDR1 SQVTM, CDR2 ANQGSEA. The CDR3 sequence is 15 residues long. The ends lost 6 bases at V and 0 bases at J; junction bases unmatched: 7. Data came from immunoSEQ multiplex PCR; TCRdb stores just in-frame clones and leaves some out. The sample holds tens of thousands of clones, approximately 90% seen once. V is TRBV29-1 and J is TRBJ2-7, with 11 positions matching TRBD2. Sequences were derived from CD8+ T cells from peripheral blood mononuclear cells, sampled in the second trimester of pregnancy. This TCR was sampled from a female donor in good health, enrolled as a control in a pregnancy study. The CDR3 is CSVRPGLADSYEQYF. CDR3 nucleotide sequence: TGCAGCGTGCGTCCGGGACTAGCGGACTCCTACGAGCAGTACTTC.